Listed here are 3 T cell receptor beta chains from one sample, sequenced in a study of tumor-infiltrating lymphocytes in primary liver carcinoma. TCR beta cDNA came from 400 to 500 ng total RNA, primed with a constant-region primer. ARM-PCR, slightly modified, supplied the TCR beta libraries through three nested multiplex PCR rounds. Investigators reported that the first two PCR rounds, at about 11 cycles each, used TRBV1-TRBV30 forward primers with a C-beta reverse primer. TCRdb ran MiXCR on the multiplex PCR reads and lists one entry per CDR3 protein. Among around 80,000 distinct CDR3 sequences listed, 69% were seen once. Bulk tissue was left unsorted, and RNA and DNA were co-extracted from about 21-30 mg of it. The sequenced sample was tumor-adjacent normal liver tissue. The source is a middle-aged man with primary liver carcinoma and hepatitis B virus infection.

The chain joins TRBV24-1 to TRBJ1-5; D ambiguous. The CDR3 contains 15 residues. Germline V lookup: CDR1 KGHDR, CDR2 SFDVKD. Deletions cut 1 base from V and 5 bases from J, with 11 bases between. The CDR3 coding sequence is TGTGCCACCAGTGATTTAGGTCAGGTTTATCAGCCCCAGCATTTT. Its protein is CATSDLGQVYQPQHF.

Remarks on this clonotype: The CDR3 end shows no conserved phenylalanine or tryptophan, and so a read error is likely. The DNA is left out, because the CDR3 cannot be placed on it with certainty; the CDR3 is given as TCRdb lists it. The CDR3 spells CASRGKRPYERYL. The V gene is TRBV11-1, the J gene TRBJ2-7. CDR1 is SGHAT and CDR2 is FQDESV in the germline V gene (reference sequence). The CDR3 is 13 residues long, counting both termini.

On this clonotype: At one end, the junction sequence differs from germline, possibly due to a read error. V and J are TRBV7-8 and TRBJ2-7; D uncertain. The germline V gene has CDR1 SGHVS and CDR2 FQNEAQ. This CDR3 contains 14 residues. CDR3 protein: CASSVLLNSYERYF. CDR3 bases: TGTGCCAGCAGCGTGTTACTAAACTCCTACGAGCGGTACTTC.